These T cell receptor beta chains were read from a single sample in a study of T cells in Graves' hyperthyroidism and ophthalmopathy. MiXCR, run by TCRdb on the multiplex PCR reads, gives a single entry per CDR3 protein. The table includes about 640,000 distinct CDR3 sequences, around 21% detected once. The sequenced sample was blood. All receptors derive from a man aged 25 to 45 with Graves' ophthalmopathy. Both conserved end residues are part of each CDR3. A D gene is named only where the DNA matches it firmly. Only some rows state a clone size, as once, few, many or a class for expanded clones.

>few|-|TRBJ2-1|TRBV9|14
CASSVPDTLNEQFF
TGTGCCAGCAGCGTCCCGGACACTTTAAATGAGCAGTTCTTC
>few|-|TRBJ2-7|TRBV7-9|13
CASSLEALYEQYF
TGTGCCAGCAGCTTAGAAGCTCTTTACGAGCAGTACTTC
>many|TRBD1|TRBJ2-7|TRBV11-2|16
CASSLDPTGGGYEQYF
TGTGCCAGCAGCTTAGACCCCACAGGGGGCGGGTACGAGCAGTACTTC
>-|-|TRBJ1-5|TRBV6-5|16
CASSYGWTDSNQPQHF
TGTGCCAGCAGTTACGGGTGGACAGATAGCAATCAGCCCCAGCATTTT
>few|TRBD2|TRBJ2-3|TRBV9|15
CASSGSGRYTDTQYF
TGTGCCAGCAGCGGTAGCGGGAGGTACACAGATACGCAGTATTTT
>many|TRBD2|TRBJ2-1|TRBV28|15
CASRNGLAAYNEQFF
TGTGCCAGCAGAAACGGACTAGCGGCCTACAATGAGCAGTTCTTC
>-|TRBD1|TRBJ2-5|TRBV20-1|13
CSARDRRGTGIHF
TGCAGTGCTAGAGATCGAAGAGGGACAGGAATCCACTTC
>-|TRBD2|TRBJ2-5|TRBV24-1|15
CATSDSGRGGQTQYF
TGTGCCACCAGTGATTCCGGGAGGGGAGGACAGACCCAGTACTTC
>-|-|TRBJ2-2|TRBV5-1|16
CASSLGGFANTGELFF
TGCGCCAGCAGCTTGGGAGGGTTCGCGAACACCGGGGAGCTGTTTTTT
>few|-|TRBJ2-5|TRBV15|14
CATSRDALDETQYF
TGTGCCACCAGCAGAGATGCGCTAGATGAGACCCAGTACTTC
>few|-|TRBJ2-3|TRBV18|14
CASSPGANTDTQYF
TGTGCCAGCTCACCAGGGGCAAACACAGATACGCAGTATTTT
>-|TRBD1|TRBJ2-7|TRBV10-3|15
CAISETGTGVYEQYF
TGTGCCATCAGTGAGACCGGGACAGGGGTCTACGAGCAGTACTTC
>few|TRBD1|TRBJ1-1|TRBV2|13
CASRDRVSTEAFF
TGTGCCAGCAGGGACAGGGTGAGCACTGAAGCTTTCTTT
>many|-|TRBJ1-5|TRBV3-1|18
CASSQGNGGGGSNQPQHF
TGTGCCAGCAGCCAAGGTAACGGGGGCGGAGGGAGCAATCAGCCCCAGCATTTT
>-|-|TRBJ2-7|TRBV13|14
CASSLGMAEYEQYF
TGTGCCAGCAGCTTAGGTATGGCAGAATACGAGCAGTACTTC
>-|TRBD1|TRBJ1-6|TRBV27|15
CASSFSQGVNSPLHF
TGTGCCAGCAGTTTCTCCCAGGGGGTTAATTCACCCCTCCACTTT
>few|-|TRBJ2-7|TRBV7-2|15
CASSLVSDSAYEQYF
TGTGCCAGCAGCTTAGTCTCGGACAGCGCCTACGAGCAGTACTTC
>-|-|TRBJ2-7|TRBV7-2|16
CASSLIGRGGSYEQYF
TGTGCCAGCAGCTTAATCGGCAGGGGGGGATCCTACGAGCAGTACTTC